These 7 T cell receptor beta chains were sequenced from one sample in a study of T cells after yellow fever vaccination. TCRdb processed the 5' RACE reads anew with MiXCR; each CDR3 protein has one entry. The data contain some 420,000 distinct CDR3 sequences, roughly 20% of them singletons. Sequencing used PBMCs, obtained before the yellow fever booster vaccination. These receptors all stem from a man aged 18 to 35 who received the YFV17D yellow fever vaccine.

This clonotype was picked up a small number of times. The chain uses TRBV29-1 and TRBJ1-2; no reliable D call. The CDR3 loop spans 13 amino acids. Germline CDR1 reads SQVTM; CDR2 reads ANQGSEA. V shed 5 bases and J shed 2 bases, with 12 bases lying between them. CDR3 in amino acids: CSVRRLTNYGYTF. The CDR3 bases are TGCAGCGTTCGGCGGCTTACGAACTATGGCTACACCTTC.

Only a few counts were recorded for this clonotype. The J gene is TRBJ2-2, the V gene TRBV29-1; TRBD1 matches at 9 bases. This CDR3 spans 15 amino acids. J was trimmed by 2 bases and V by 5 bases; bases with no gene match: 6. The V gene's germline CDR1 is SQVTM and CDR2 ANQGSEA. The CDR3 here is CSVRPGQGNTGELFF. The DNA for the CDR3 is TGCAGCGTTCGACCGGGACAGGGAAACACCGGGGAGCTGTTTTTT.

The V and J genes are TRBV6-6 and TRBJ1-2; 8 bases align to TRBD1. The CDR3 is made up of 16 amino acids. With V trimmed by 6 bases and J by 5 bases, 14 bases remained unmatched. The germline V gene has CDR1 MNHNY and CDR2 SVGAGI (reference sequence). DNA of the CDR3: TGTGCCAGCAGGAACTTAGGGGGGACAGGACTATATGGCTACACCTTC. It encodes CASRNLGGTGLYGYTF.

This clonotype appeared many times. The chain joins TRBV7-8 to TRBJ2-2; D unclear. Germline V gene data show CDR1 as SGHVS and CDR2 as FQNEAQ. The CDR3 is made up of 18 amino acids. Trimming took off 3 bases at V and 6 bases at J, with 23 bases between the two ends. The CDR3 spells CASSLPKLPRSGAGELFF. CDR3 sequence (DNA): TGTGCCAGCAGCTTGCCCAAGCTGCCTAGGTCGGGTGCCGGGGAGCTGTTTTTT. Full variable domain (remainder filled in from reference TRBV7-8 and TRBJ2-2): GAGVSQSPRYKVAKRGQDVALRCDPISGHVSLFWYQQALGQGPEFLTYFQNEAQLDKSGLPSDRFFAERPEGSVSTLKIQRTQQEDSAVYLCASSLPKLPRSGAGELFFGEGSRLTVL.

The V and J genes are TRBV28 and TRBJ1-5; D uncertain. Germline loops: CDR1 MDHEN, CDR2 SYDVKM. This CDR3 region has 15 residues. The V end was cut by 6 bases, the J end by 2 bases, with 14 bases between. The CDR3 spells CASRTMGSGNQPQHF. In DNA form, the CDR3 reads TGTGCCAGCAGGACGATGGGGTCGGGCAATCAGCCCCAGCATTTT.

This clonotype has more than one count but fewer than ten. This chain joins TRBV6-1 and TRBJ2-7; TRBD1 matches 9 bases. The J segment lost 4 bases and the V segment lost 6 bases, leaving 22 bases of the junction unmatched. In germline, CDR1 is MNHNS, CDR2 SASEGT. The CDR3 extends over 19 amino acids. The CDR3 protein is CASSRRGQGPFRSYYEQYV. CDR3 DNA sequence: TGTGCCAGCAGCCGCCGGGGACAGGGCCCCTTTCGTTCCTATTACGAGCAGTACGTC.

The table lists this clonotype with a few counts. The chain combines TRBV5-1 with TRBJ1-1, with TRBD1 matching over 7 bases. Germline-derived CDR1 and CDR2 are SGHRS and YFSETQ. V shed 4 bases and J 4 bases; nucleotides not matched to a gene: 7. This CDR3 region has 14 residues. The CDR3 sequence is CASSINRGGTEAFF. CDR3 in DNA: TGCGCCAGCAGCATTAACAGGGGTGGCACTGAAGCTTTCTTT.